Listed here is a single T cell receptor beta chain. This entry is derived from a study of cytomegalovirus exposure and HLA in healthy donors. The CDR3 is 16 amino acids. The germline V gene has CDR1 LGHNA and CDR2 YNFKEQ. V was pared by 1 base and J by 0 bases, with 9 bases between. 60 Vbeta and 13 Jbeta primers were used in PCR. Clones were read by immunoSEQ multiplex PCR, and TCRdb kept only the in-frame ones, dropping some. The sample has roughly 130,000 clones; 81% are singletons. The clonotype was recovered from a man between 18 and 29 years old in good health and CMV-seronegative. This chain uses TRBV4-2 with TRBJ2-2; D remains unclear. The sequencing sample was made of PBMCs. The CDR3 sequence is CASSQVGFSNTGELFF. In DNA form, the CDR3 reads TGTGCCAGCAGCCAAGTCGGGTTTTCGAACACCGGGGAGCTGTTTTTT.